This T cell receptor beta chain comes out of a study of cytomegalovirus exposure and HLA in healthy donors. Method: immunoSEQ multiplex PCR; TCRdb's copy keeps in-frame clones and lacks some. The sample consists of 150,000 to 200,000 clones, roughly 80% of them appearing once. The sequence derives from a man aged 18-30 years in good health and CMV-seropositive. Sequenced: PBMCs.

The CDR3 sequence: CASSEQGVSTGELFF. The CDR3 region has the DNA TGTGCCAGCAGCGAACAGGGGGTGAGCACCGGGGAGCTGTTTTTT. The chain employs TRBV9 and TRBJ2-2; 8 nucleotides align to TRBD1. V shed 3 bases, J shed 4 bases, and the junction held 5 bases outside the gene matches. CDR3 size: 15 residues. Looked up from germline, CDR1 is SGDLS and CDR2 is YYNGEE. Using reference TRBV9 and TRBJ2-2 for the parts outside the CDR3, the full variable domain is DSGVTQTPKHLITATGQRVTLRCSPRSGDLSVYWYQQSLDQGLQFLIQYYNGEERAKGNILERFSAQQFPDLHSELNLSSLELGDSALYFCASSEQGVSTGELFFGEGSRLTVL.